These 28 T cell receptor beta chains were sequenced from one sample in a study of T cell repertoires in cytomegalovirus infection (dated by TCRdb to the late 2010s). What this sample's treatment or condition label stands for: in vitro stimulation with specific CMV peptide epitopes to enrich CMV-specific T cells. For these TCRs, the target antigens are not known. For sequencing, an Illumina HiSeq 1500 was employed. TCRdb reanalyzed the raw reads on its own, using fastp at Q25 for trimming and MiXCR for clone calling, and kept in-frame beta chains. One record per CDR3 amino acid sequence lists the most common genes and DNA. In this sample the table shows hundreds of thousands of distinct CDR3 sequences, 30% to 40% of which occur a single time. The ten largest clones capture roughly 13% of the sample. Material: cultured CD8+ T cells from PBMCs, obtained from culture after CMV antigen stimulation. The source is a human donor in good health (CMV status not recorded). Some clones in this sample may be carry-over from other donors' samples.

In DNA form, the CDR3 reads TGTGCCAGCAGCCCCACTAGCGGGTTAACCTACAATGAGCAGTTCTTC. Protein: CASSPTSGLTYNEQFF. The chain joins TRBV5-4 to TRBJ2-1; TRBD2 matches 9 bases. Per the germline V gene, CDR1 is SGHNT and CDR2 is YYREEE (reference sequence). The CDR3 runs 16 residues. Unmatched junction bases numbered 7, after V lost 4 bases and J lost 2 bases. Filled out from reference TRBV5-4 and TRBJ2-1, the complete variable domain reads ETGVTQSPTHLIKTRGQQVTLRCSSQSGHNTVSWYQQALGQGPQFIFQYYREEENGRGNFPPRFSGLQFPNYSSELNVNALELDDSALYLCASSPTSGLTYNEQFFGPGTRLTVL.

This clonotype was picked up a small number of times. The chain has TRBV4-1 and TRBJ2-4; possibly TRBD1 for D (6 bases). Trimming stripped 2 bases from V and 0 bases from J, with 23 bases between. The germline V gene has CDR1 MGHRA and CDR2 YSYEKL. The CDR3 totals 20 residues. DNA of the CDR3: TGCGCCAGCAGCCAAAGCCACAGGGAAGGGTCTGCGCTAGCCAAAAACATTCAGTACTTC. Its protein product is CASSQSHREGSALAKNIQYF.

This rearrangement joins TRBV27 to TRBJ1-6; D call uncertain. V lost 5 bases to trimming and J lost 6 bases, with 17 bases between them. Germline V CDR1 and CDR2: MNHEY, SMNVEV (reference sequence). This CDR3 region has 16 residues. CDR3 loop: CASSPFPAARNSPLHF. Written as DNA, the CDR3 is TGTGCCAGCAGTCCCTTCCCGGCGGCGCGTAATTCACCCCTCCACTTT.

J is TRBJ2-1 and V is TRBV12-3 or TRBV12-4; D assignment may be TRBD1 or TRBD2 (5 bases each). Deletions cut 2 bases from V and 5 bases from J, with 13 bases between. The CDR3 consists of 15 residues. The CDR3 nucleotides read TGTGCCAGCAGTTTAATGGGACGGGGAGACAATGAGCAGTTCTTC. Translated, it gives CASSLMGRGDNEQFF.

The rearrangement links TRBV4-3 to TRBJ2-2; possibly TRBD1 for D (5 bases). V was trimmed by 0 bases and J by 7 bases, leaving 15 bases between them. The CDR3 is made up of 16 amino acids. Germline lookup yields CDR1 LGHNA and CDR2 YSLEER. CDR3 residues: CASSQELGHPYGELFF. DNA for the CDR3: TGCGCCAGCAGCCAAGAGCTCGGACACCCCTACGGGGAGCTGTTTTTT.

This chain joins TRBV15 and TRBJ1-2; perhaps TRBD1 as D (6 bases). Germline V lookup: CDR1 LNHNV, CDR2 YYDKDF (reference sequence). V gave up 5 bases and J gave up 6 bases, with 16 bases separating them. This CDR3 is 14 amino acids long. CDR3 protein: CATSVSRGKNGYTF. The CDR3 nucleotides read TGTGCCACCAGCGTATCCAGGGGAAAAAATGGCTACACCTTC.

The V gene is TRBV19, the J gene TRBJ2-1, with 9 bases identical to TRBD1. Unmatched junction bases numbered 11, after V lost 5 bases and J lost 6 bases. The CDR3 has 16 residues. Germline loops: CDR1 LNHDA, CDR2 SQIVND (reference sequence). The CDR3 DNA follows: TGTGCCAGTAGTCTCAAATGGGACAGGGAGGCCAATGAGCAGTTCTTC. Translated, it gives CASSLKWDREANEQFF.

This clonotype came up many times. The V call is TRBV7-9, the J call TRBJ2-3, with a possible D match to TRBD2 (6 bases). The V and J ends lost 7 bases and 2 bases respectively, with 19 bases between them. This CDR3 is built from 16 residues. Germline assignment: CDR1 SEHNR and CDR2 FQNEAQ (reference sequence). The CDR3 spells CASIPAPGLSTDTQYF. The CDR3 bases are TGTGCCAGCATCCCAGCTCCGGGACTGTCCACAGATACGCAGTATTTT.

This clonotype was found a few times. CDR3 in amino acids: CASSSGPFYEQYV. CDR3 sequence (DNA): TGTGCCAGCAGCTCCGGGCCTTTCTACGAGCAGTACGTC. The chain recombines TRBV6-5 with TRBJ2-7; D remains ambiguous. V lost 6 bases and J 3 bases, leaving 12 bases between the germline ends. The CDR3 covers 13 residues. The germline V gene encodes CDR1 MNHEY and CDR2 SVGAGI.

The V and J genes are TRBV7-9 and TRBJ1-1; D call uncertain. The germline CDR1 and CDR2 sequences are SEHNR and FQNEAQ (reference sequence). Trimming took 0 bases from V and 13 from J, leaving 12 bases between them. The CDR3 covers 12 residues. CDR3 residues: CASSLAQEGNFF. The CDR3 DNA follows: TGTGCCAGCAGCTTAGCCCAGGAAGGGAATTTCTTT.

The J gene is TRBJ1-6, the V gene TRBV5-1; D call uncertain. The CDR3 is 20 amino acids. Germline V gene sequence: CDR1 SGHRS, CDR2 YFSETQ. The V and J ends lost 4 bases and 7 bases respectively, with 30 bases between them. The CDR3 DNA sequence: TGCGCCAGCAGCCCGGGGAACTCCCAAACTAAACCCCGTCAAAATTCACCCCTCCACTTT. Residues: CASSPGNSQTKPRQNSPLHF.

CDR3 nucleotides: TGTGCCAGCAGCCTCCAAGGACAGGGTGTTTACAATGAGCAGTTCTTC. This encodes CASSLQGQGVYNEQFF. The chain recombines TRBV7-3 with TRBJ2-1, with TRBD1 identical over 8 bases. Per the germline V gene, CDR1 is SGHTA and CDR2 is FQGTGA. V was clipped by 5 bases and J by 4 bases; unmatched bases: 10. CDR3 length: 16 amino acids.

As for this clonotype: The junction departs from germline at one end; a sequencing error may be responsible. Here the CDR3 DNA reads TGCGCCAGCAACCAAGTACAGGGCACAGATACGCAGTATTTT. This gives the protein CASNQVQGTDTQYF. The V call is TRBV4-1, the J call TRBJ2-3, with D tentatively TRBD1 (5 bases). Looked up from germline, CDR1 is MGHRA and CDR2 is YSYEKL. This CDR3 comprises 14 residues.

The chain carries TRBV29-1 and TRBJ1-1; a weak D match, TRBD1 (6 bases). CDR1 and CDR2 (germline): SQVTM, ANQGSEA. The ends were cut back, 7 bases at V and 3 bases at J, with 15 bases in the middle. The CDR3 covers 13 residues. CDR3 sequence (DNA): TGCAGCGGTACCTCCAAGGGGGACACTGAAGCTTTCTTT. The encoded protein is CSGTSKGDTEAFF.

This clonotype was detected a few times. The chain couples TRBV10-2 to TRBJ1-3, with D perhaps matching TRBD1 (5 bases). The germline CDR1 and CDR2 sequences are WSHSY and SAAADI. This CDR3 is built from 18 residues. V was shortened by 2 bases and J by 3 bases, with 20 bases between the two germline ends. DNA of the CDR3: TGCGCCAGCAGTGAGACGAGCAGGGTTTCAATTGATGGAAACACCATATATTTT. This translates into CASSETSRVSIDGNTIYF.

The rearrangement links TRBV6-2 or TRBV6-3 to TRBJ2-7, with 7 bases lining up with TRBD1. J gave up 4 bases and V 5 bases, and 8 bases lay outside the gene matches. CDR1 is MNHEY, CDR2 SVGEGT, per germline. The CDR3 length is 14 residues. CDR3 protein: CASSINRGGYEQYF. The CDR3 bases are TGTGCCAGCAGTATAAACAGGGGTGGTTACGAGCAGTACTTC.

The chain links TRBV9 to TRBJ2-5; 9 nucleotides agree with TRBD2. Germline lookup yields CDR1 SGDLS and CDR2 YYNGEE. This CDR3 is built from 17 residues. Trimming removed 0 bases from V and 1 base from J; junction bases left unmatched: 7. Here the CDR3 DNA reads TGTGCCAGCAGCGTAGGCTATGGAGCGGGAGGCCAAGAGACCCAGTACTTC. Protein: CASSVGYGAGGQETQYF.

The V call is TRBV4-2, the J call TRBJ2-7, with D hard to call. V lost 4 bases to trimming and J lost 2 bases, with 15 bases between them. This CDR3 spans 15 amino acids. Germline assignment: CDR1 LGHNA and CDR2 YNFKEQ. Written as DNA, the CDR3 is TGTGCCAGCAGCCGAGGCGAGGACGTGACCTACGAGCAGTACTTC. This encodes CASSRGEDVTYEQYF.

The chain employs TRBV6-1 and TRBJ1-1; D not certain. V gave up 6 bases and J gave up 3 bases, with 20 bases separating them. Germline assignment: CDR1 MNHNS and CDR2 SASEGT. The CDR3 covers 16 residues. The CDR3 DNA follows: TGTGCCAGCAGGAGGGAGGCGATTGCACCCGACACTGAAGCTTTCTTT. It yields the protein CASRREAIAPDTEAFF.

The sample holds a few counts of this clonotype. V gene TRBV27 combines with J gene TRBJ2-2; TRBD1 matches 11 bases. The trim removed 8 bases at V and 6 bases at J, leaving 14 bases unmatched. This CDR3 has 17 amino acids. Germline V gene data show CDR1 as MNHEY and CDR2 as SMNVEV (reference sequence). CDR3 nucleotide sequence: TGTGCCAGCCTTCACCGGCCCGGGACAGGGGGTCCCGGGGAGCTGTTTTTT. Translated: CASLHRPGTGGPGELFF.

This clonotype was found a few times. The chain recombines TRBV6-6 with TRBJ2-2; D is undetermined. The ends were cut back, 1 base at V and 6 bases at J, with 15 bases in the middle. CDR3 length equals 16 residues. CDR1 is MNHNY, CDR2 SVGAGI, per germline (reference sequence). CDR3 DNA sequence: TGTGCCAGCAGTTACTTAACGTCCTCTTTCGCCGGGGAGCTGTTTTTT. Encoded protein: CASSYLTSSFAGELFF.

V usage is TRBV19 and J usage is TRBJ1-6; 8 bases agree with TRBD1. The germline V gene encodes CDR1 LNHDA and CDR2 SQIVND (reference sequence). The CDR3 is 14 residues long. V lost 3 bases and J lost 10; bases outside the gene matches: 5. The CDR3 bases are TGTGCCAGTAGTATCGGACAGGGCCCGTCACCCCTCCACTTT. It specifies CASSIGQGPSPLHF.

This clonotype has a handful of counts. This sequence joins TRBV7-8 and TRBJ1-2, with D perhaps TRBD1 (5 bases). V lost 4 bases and J lost 3, with 12 bases in between. Germline V lookup: CDR1 SGHVS, CDR2 FQNEAQ. This CDR3 has 14 amino acids. CDR3 DNA: TGTGCCAGCAGCTCCAGACAGTGGGACTATGGCTACACCTTC. Translating it yields CASSSRQWDYGYTF. Complete variable domain (other parts from reference TRBV7-8 and TRBJ1-2): GAGVSQSPRYKVAKRGQDVALRCDPISGHVSLFWYQQALGQGPEFLTYFQNEAQLDKSGLPSDRFFAERPEGSVSTLKIQRTQQEDSAVYLCASSSRQWDYGYTFGSGTRLTVV.

The chain couples TRBV6-6 to TRBJ2-1; 7 bases line up with TRBD1. CDR1 and CDR2 from the germline V gene are MNHNY and SVGAGI (reference sequence). Trimming took 4 bases from V and 6 from J; bases not matched to a gene: 6. The CDR3 length is 14 residues. CDR3 bases: TGTGCCAGCAGTTTACCGGGACAGAGCAATGAGCAGTTCTTC. It is translated as CASSLPGQSNEQFF.

The chain links TRBV10-3 to TRBJ1-3; D unclear. Germline CDR1 ENHRY, CDR2 SYGVKD. This CDR3 is 13 amino acids long. Trimming cost V 8 bases and J 2 bases, with 10 bases left between them. This chain's CDR3 is CAIPSQAGNTIYF. DNA of the CDR3: TGTGCCATCCCGTCGCAAGCTGGAAACACCATATATTTT.

This rearrangement joins TRBV6-6 to TRBJ2-5, with 11 nucleotides matching TRBD1. Trimming cost V 0 bases and J 5 bases; bases outside gene matches: 5. In germline, CDR1 is MNHNY, CDR2 SVGAGI (reference sequence). This CDR3 spans 16 amino acids. CDR3 sequence: CASSYSLDRGRETQYF. In DNA form, the CDR3 reads TGTGCCAGCAGTTACTCCTTGGACAGGGGGCGGGAGACCCAGTACTTC.

This chain joins TRBV6-1 and TRBJ2-2; D is unclear. The ends were cut back, 3 bases at V and 8 bases at J, with 13 bases in the middle. The CDR3 runs to 14 residues. Germline V gives CDR1 MNHNS, CDR2 SASEGT. The CDR3, as DNA: TGTGCCAGCAGTGATATTGTCCAAGCAGGGGAGCTGTTTTTT. The encoded protein is CASSDIVQAGELFF.

This chain uses TRBV7-6 with TRBJ2-7; 8 bases are a match to TRBD2. Germline CDR1 SGHVS, CDR2 FNYEAQ. The CDR3 is made up of 15 amino acids. Unmatched junction bases numbered 10, after V lost 5 bases and J lost 4 bases. The DNA of the CDR3 is TGTGCCAGCAGCCCCCGGGGGGGGCTGGGGTACGAGCAGTACGTC. Protein product: CASSPRGGLGYEQYV.